This T cell receptor beta chain derives from a study of neurological immune-mediated disorders. The authors made cDNA by 5'RACE with 10-nucleotide random UMIs. MiXCR, applied by TCRdb to the 5' RACE reads, yields one record per CDR3 protein. Among tens of thousands of distinct CDR3 sequences, 3.4% were seen once, and the ten largest hold about 4%. Source material was 2 million unsorted PBMCs, stored at -80 °C in RNAlater. V was cut by 0 bases and J by 2 bases, with 11 bases left in between. This CDR3 is built from 15 residues. Germline CDR1 reads SGHRS; CDR2 reads YFSETQ. Study results and limitations: One related-CDR3 cluster, found by phylogenetic grouping, held repertoires of 18 of 34 multiple sclerosis patients and is a possible signature. Levels of TCR clonal expansion peaked in HTLV-1-associated myelopathy and reached their lowest in multiple sclerosis, under those of healthy controls.

This clonotype has a count of ten or more. No antigen is known for it. The chain links TRBV5-1 to TRBJ1-2; D gene unclear. The sequenced material came from PBMCs. The source is a man aged 35-49 years with multiple sclerosis. The CDR3 reads CASSLVRGSNYGYTF. CDR3 sequence (DNA): TGCGCCAGCAGCTTGGTCCGGGGATCAAACTATGGCTACACCTTC.